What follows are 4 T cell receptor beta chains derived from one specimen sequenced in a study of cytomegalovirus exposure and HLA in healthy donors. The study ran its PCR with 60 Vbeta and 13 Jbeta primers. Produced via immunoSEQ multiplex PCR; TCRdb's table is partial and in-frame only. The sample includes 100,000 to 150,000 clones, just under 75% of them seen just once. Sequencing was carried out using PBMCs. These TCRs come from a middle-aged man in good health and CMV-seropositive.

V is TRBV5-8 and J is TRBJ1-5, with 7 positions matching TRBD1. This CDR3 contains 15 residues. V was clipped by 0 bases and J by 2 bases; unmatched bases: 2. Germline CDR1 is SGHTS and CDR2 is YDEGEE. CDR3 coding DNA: TGTGCCAGCAGCTTGGGAGGGGGCCGCAATCAGCCCCAGCATTTT. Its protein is CASSLGGGRNQPQHF.

The CDR3 loop is CASSPGFYEQYF. In DNA form, the CDR3 reads TGCGCCAGCAGCCCGGGTTTCTACGAGCAGTACTTC. The gene calls are TRBV5-1 and TRBJ2-7, with D uncertain. CDR1 SGHRS and CDR2 YFSETQ come from the germline V gene. V was trimmed by 4 bases and J by 3 bases, leaving 8 bases between them. The CDR3 runs 12 residues.

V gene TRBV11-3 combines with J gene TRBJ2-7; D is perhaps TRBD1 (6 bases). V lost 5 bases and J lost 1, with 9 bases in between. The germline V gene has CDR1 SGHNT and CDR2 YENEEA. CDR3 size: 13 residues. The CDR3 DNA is TGTGCCAGCAGCGAAGGACAGTCCTACGAGCAGTACTTC. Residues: CASSEGQSYEQYF.

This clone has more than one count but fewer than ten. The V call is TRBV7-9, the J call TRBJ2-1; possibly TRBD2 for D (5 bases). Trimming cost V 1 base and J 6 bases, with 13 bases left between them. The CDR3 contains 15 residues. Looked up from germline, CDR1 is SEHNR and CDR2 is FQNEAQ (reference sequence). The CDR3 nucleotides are TGTGCCAGCAGCTTAGAGGGCCTAGCCTCCAATGAGCAGTTCTTC. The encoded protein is CASSLEGLASNEQFF.